The present entry profiles one T cell receptor beta chain with its context. The sample originates from a study of blood T cell repertoires in COVID-19. Study information: Both acute and convalescent COVID-19 samples were obtained from the United States, Italy and Spain. Sources were T cells, B-cell-depleted T cells, or PBMCs; the material itself was cDNA or gDNA.

In the original analysis: How many nucleated cells were present was estimated from reference gene primer amplification. TCRdb's table, derived via immunoSEQ multiplex PCR, lists solely in-frame clones and lacks some. That table furnishes V, J and clone size, whereas the DNA furnished D and trimming. The data contain 95,000 to 120,000 clones, 70% to 90% of them singletons. The sequence was collected from a man aged 40-49 years with acute or convalescent COVID-19. The sequencing sample was made of peripheral blood.

The CDR3 bases are TGCGCCAGCAGCCTTAACCCTCACATCAGCGCCGGGGAGCTGTTTTTT. Translation: CASSLNPHISAGELFF. V is TRBV4-1 and J is TRBJ2-2; D gene unclear. With 4 bases removed from V and 6 bases from J, the gap between germline ends came to 18 bases. There are 16 residues in the CDR3. Germline V gene data show CDR1 as MGHRA and CDR2 as YSYEKL.